This T cell receptor beta chain came from a study of CD8 T cells in ankylosing spondylitis. Overall study results and limits: Within peripheral blood, clones linked to disease were CD8+ and relatively rare.

Generation of TCR beta libraries employed quantitative 5'-RACE incorporating molecular barcodes. TCRdb passed the 5' RACE reads through MiXCR, listing each CDR3 protein once. The data contain around 130,000 distinct CDR3 sequences, approximately 10% of them singletons. The sample holds a few counts of this clonotype. Its target is unknown. Germline loops: CDR1 LGHDT, CDR2 YNNKEL (reference sequence). V was pared by 1 base and J by 1 base, with 14 bases between. This CDR3 contains 16 residues. The chain is built from TRBV3-1 and TRBJ2-7; the D is unclear. Sequenced: blood, either unsorted or a sorted T cell fraction (not recorded which). The receptor comes from a male donor with ankylosing spondylitis or in good health (not recorded which). The CDR3 sequence is CASSQAPSVPSYEQYF. CDR3 nucleotide sequence: TGTGCCAGCAGCCAAGCCCCCTCAGTGCCTTCCTACGAGCAGTACTTC.